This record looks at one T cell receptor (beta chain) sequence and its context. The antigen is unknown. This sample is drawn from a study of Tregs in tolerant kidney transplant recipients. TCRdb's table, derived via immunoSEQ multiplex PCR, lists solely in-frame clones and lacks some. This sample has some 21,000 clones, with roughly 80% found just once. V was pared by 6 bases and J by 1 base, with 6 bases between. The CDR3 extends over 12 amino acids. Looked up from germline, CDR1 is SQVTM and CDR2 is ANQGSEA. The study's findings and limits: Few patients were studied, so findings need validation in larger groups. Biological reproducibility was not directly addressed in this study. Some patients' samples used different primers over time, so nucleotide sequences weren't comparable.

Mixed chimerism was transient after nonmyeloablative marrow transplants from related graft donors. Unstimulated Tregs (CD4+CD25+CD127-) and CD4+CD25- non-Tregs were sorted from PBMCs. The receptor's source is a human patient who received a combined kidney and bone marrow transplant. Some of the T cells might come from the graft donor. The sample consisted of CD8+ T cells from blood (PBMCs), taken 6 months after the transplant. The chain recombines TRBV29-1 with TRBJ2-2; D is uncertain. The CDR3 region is CSVPGNTGELFF. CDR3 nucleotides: TGCAGCGTCCCGGGGAACACCGGGGAGCTGTTTTTT.